This entry lists 29 T cell receptor beta chains sequenced from one sample in a study of T cells in Graves' hyperthyroidism and ophthalmopathy. There were TCR beta CDR3 regions amplified from RNA transcripts. HTBI primers were used for first-round RT-PCR of the TCR CDR3. One entry per CDR3 protein results from TCRdb running MiXCR on the multiplex PCR reads. Seen here are 650,000 to 700,000 distinct CDR3 sequences, roughly 17% observed once, and the top ten hold 15% to 17%. The sequenced sample was blood. These receptors all come from a man aged 50-59 years with Graves' hyperthyroidism.

This clonotype was observed many times. The gene calls are TRBV30 and TRBJ1-1; D uncertain. With 2 bases removed from V and 4 bases from J, the gap between germline ends came to 11 bases. The CDR3 totals 13 residues. Germline CDR1 and CDR2: GTSNPN and SVGIG (reference sequence). CDR3: CAWSWVPGTEAFF. The CDR3, as DNA: TGTGCCTGGAGTTGGGTCCCGGGCACTGAAGCTTTCTTT. Variable domain in full (rest from reference TRBV30 and TRBJ1-1): SQTIHQWPATLVQPVGSPLSLECTVEGTSNPNLYWYRQAAGRGLQLLFYSVGIGQISSEVPQNLSASRPQDRQFILSSKKLLLSDSGFYLCAWSWVPGTEAFFGQGTRLTVV.

The chain has TRBV7-2 and TRBJ1-6; D not certain. Trimming took off 4 bases at V and 5 bases at J, with 12 bases between the two ends. CDR3 length equals 15 residues. Germline V lookup: CDR1 SGHTA, CDR2 FQGNSA. CDR3 amino acids: CASSSSFGNNSPLHF. The CDR3 region has the DNA TGTGCCAGCAGCTCCTCCTTTGGCAATAATTCACCCCTCCACTTT.

The rearrangement links TRBV11-2 to TRBJ2-5, with no clear D. The CDR3 runs 13 residues. Deletions cut 6 bases from V and 2 bases from J, with 10 bases between. Germline CDR1 is SGHAT and CDR2 is FQNNGV. The CDR3 bases are TGTGCCAGCAGTCGGAGTGAGCAAGAGACCCAGTACTTC. Amino acids: CASSRSEQETQYF.

This clonotype was counted at least ten times. The J gene is TRBJ2-2, the V gene TRBV6-5, with 9 bases that match TRBD2. Germline trimming cut 7 bases from V and 6 bases from J; bases unmatched to any gene: 6. Germline values: CDR1 MNHEY, CDR2 SVGAGI. The CDR3 has 14 residues. CDR3 nucleotide sequence: TGTGCCAGCAAATCTGGGACTAGCTCCGGGGAGCTGTTTTTT. It codes for CASKSGTSSGELFF.

The V and J genes are TRBV6-2 or TRBV6-3 and TRBJ2-4; no firm D call. This CDR3 contains 17 residues. The V end was cut by 0 bases, the J end by 0 bases, with 12 bases between. Germline V gene data show CDR1 as MNHEY and CDR2 as SVGEGT. This CDR3 reads CASSYSYAGVAKNIQYF. For the CDR3, the DNA is TGTGCCAGCAGTTACTCTTATGCTGGGGTAGCCAAAAACATTCAGTACTTC.

Many counts were recorded for this clonotype. The chain recombines TRBV7-2 with TRBJ1-5; no clear D gene. The V gene's germline CDR1 is SGHTA and CDR2 FQGNSA. V gave up 1 base and J gave up 5 bases, with 9 bases separating them. This CDR3 has 14 amino acids. CDR3 DNA sequence: TGTGCCAGCAGCTTAGGGTCGGATTATCAGCCCCAGCATTTT. It codes for CASSLGSDYQPQHF.

The table lists this clonotype with many counts. A much bigger clone sits one base away, suggesting this may be a read error. This CDR3 reads CASSLGTNGSNEQFF. Here the CDR3 DNA reads TGCGCCAGCAGCTTGGGGACTAACGGGAGCAATGAGCAGTTCTTC. V is TRBV5-1 and J is TRBJ2-1, with D tentatively TRBD2 (6 bases). V was pared by 0 bases and J by 6 bases, with 13 bases between. Germline CDR1 is SGHRS and CDR2 is YFSETQ. CDR3 size: 15 residues.

This clonotype was picked up a small number of times. V gene TRBV3-1 combines with J gene TRBJ1-1; unclear D gene. The V end was cut by 5 bases, the J end by 7 bases, with 8 bases between. Germline CDR1 is LGHDT and CDR2 is YNNKEL (reference sequence). CDR3 length: 11 residues. Here the CDR3 DNA reads TGTGCCAGCAGCGGGGTGGGTGAAGCTTTCTTT. Encoded protein: CASSGVGEAFF.

This clonotype was seen repeatedly, ten times or more. V usage is TRBV28 and J usage is TRBJ2-7; TRBD1 might be the D (7 bases). The CDR3 length is 17 residues. Germline CDR1 and CDR2: MDHEN and SYDVKM. V was pared by 2 bases and J by 5 bases, with 22 bases between. The DNA of the CDR3 is TGTGCCAGCAGTTTACGCGTGGGGACAGTGGAGCGGGACGAGCAGTACTTC. Its protein product is CASSLRVGTVERDEQYF.

Details on this clonotype: It may be a read error: a sequence one base away is much more abundant. The V gene is TRBV14, the J gene TRBJ1-3; 9 bases are a match to TRBD1. The junction had 0 bases not matched to a gene; V was cut back by 1 base and J by 2 bases. CDR1 and CDR2 from the germline V gene are SGHDN and FVKESK. The CDR3 is made up of 15 amino acids. The chain's CDR3 is CASSQGQGAGNTIYF. The CDR3 nucleotides read TGTGCCAGCAGCCAAGGACAGGGGGCTGGAAACACCATATATTTT.

As for this clonotype: At one of its ends the junction is not consistent with the germline gene, which may arise from a read error. This chain's CDR3 is CASSSGQMNTETFF. In DNA form, the CDR3 reads TGTGCCAGCAGCTCCGGACAGATGAACACTGAAACTTTCTTT. The rearrangement joins TRBV9 to TRBJ1-1, with D possibly being TRBD1 (6 bases). Per the germline V gene, CDR1 is SGDLS and CDR2 is YYNGEE. CDR3 length: 14 amino acids.

Many counts were recorded for this clonotype. J is TRBJ1-2 and V is TRBV7-9; a weak D match, TRBD1 (5 bases). CDR1 SEHNR and CDR2 FQNEAQ come from the germline V gene (reference sequence). The V end lost 3 bases, the J end lost 7 bases, and 15 bases lay between the germline ends. This CDR3 has 14 amino acids. DNA of the CDR3: TGTGCCAGCAGCTTTGCCGGGGAGAGGGGTGGCTACACCTTC. This sequence encodes CASSFAGERGGYTF.

As regards this clonotype: At one end, the junction sequence differs from germline, possibly due to a read error. The chain links TRBV30 to TRBJ1-1; D remains ambiguous. The germline V gene has CDR1 GTSNPN and CDR2 SVGIG (reference sequence). The CDR3 is made up of 13 amino acids. Here the CDR3 reads CACSGWANTEAFF. DNA for the CDR3: TGTGCCTGCAGTGGCTGGGCCAACACTGAAGCTTTCTTT.

As DNA, the CDR3 is TGCAGTGCTTCGTCAATTAGCGGGAGGAGCGTGAATGAGCAGTTCTTC. It specifies CSASSISGRSVNEQFF. The chain uses TRBV20-1 and TRBJ2-1; TRBD2 matches 10 bases. Germline V gene lookup returns CDR1 DFQATT and CDR2 SNEGSKA (reference sequence). V lost 5 bases to trimming and J lost 7 bases; unmatched junction nucleotides: 14. CDR3 size: 16 residues.

This clonotype has a count of ten or more. The V call is TRBV7-9, the J call TRBJ2-7; 7 nucleotides align to TRBD2. In germline, CDR1 is SEHNR, CDR2 FQNEAQ (reference sequence). V gave up 1 base and J gave up 0 bases; unmatched junction bases: 6. This CDR3 region has 16 residues. The CDR3 loop reads CASSLVWDYDSYEQYF. The CDR3 region has the DNA TGTGCCAGCAGCTTAGTCTGGGACTACGACTCCTACGAGCAGTACTTC.

This clonotype appeared many times. The chain is built from TRBV28 and TRBJ2-1, with no clear D. CDR1 is MDHEN and CDR2 is SYDVKM in the germline V gene. With 4 bases removed from V and 8 bases from J, the gap between germline ends came to 12 bases. This CDR3 is 13 amino acids long. The CDR3 sequence is CASSSHSGDEQFF. The CDR3 nucleotides are TGTGCCAGCAGTTCTCACTCGGGTGATGAGCAGTTCTTC.

The rearrangement joins TRBV10-1 to TRBJ1-1, with TRBD1 matching over 8 bases. The trim removed 2 bases at V and 4 bases at J, leaving 6 bases unmatched. Germline V gene sequence: CDR1 WNHNN, CDR2 SYGVQD (reference sequence). CDR3 length equals 15 residues. CDR3 protein: CASSEGGRGPTEAFF. The CDR3 DNA reads TGCGCCAGCAGTGAGGGGGGCAGGGGGCCCACTGAAGCTTTCTTT.

Ten or more counts support this clonotype. The chain links TRBV5-5 to TRBJ1-1; unclear D gene. Trimming took off 0 bases at V and 9 bases at J, with 9 bases between the two ends. The length of the CDR3 is 12 residues. CDR1 and CDR2 (germline): SGHKS, YYEKEE (reference sequence). The CDR3 nucleotides read TGTGCCAGCAGCTTGGGCGGCAGACAAGCTTTCTTT. It is translated as CASSLGGRQAFF.

This clonotype was detected a few times. The gene calls are TRBV7-2 and TRBJ1-2; 7 bases align to TRBD1. Germline V lookup: CDR1 SGHTA, CDR2 FQGNSA. V lost 3 bases to trimming and J lost 7 bases; unmatched junction nucleotides: 11. This CDR3 is built from 15 residues. The CDR3 nucleotides read TGTGCCAGCAGCTTCCCCAGGGAGACAGGGAGTGGCTACACCTTC. Translated: CASSFPRETGSGYTF.

In its sample, this clonotype was seen many times. The V gene is TRBV11-2, the J gene TRBJ1-1; D possibly corresponds to TRBD1 (5 bases). This CDR3 contains 14 residues. Trimming removed 2 bases from V and 3 bases from J, with 10 bases in between. CDR1 is SGHAT and CDR2 is FQNNGV in the germline V gene. The CDR3 sequence: CASSLSQGDTEAFF. As DNA, the CDR3 is TGTGCCAGCAGCTTAAGCCAGGGCGACACTGAAGCTTTCTTT.

The V gene is TRBV11-2, the J gene TRBJ1-1; 9 bases fit TRBD1. This CDR3 has 14 amino acids. Germline values: CDR1 SGHAT, CDR2 FQNNGV. V gave up 5 bases and J gave up 4 bases; unmatched junction bases: 5. CDR3 nucleotide sequence: TGTGCCAGCAGCACAGGGGGCAGAGGCACTGAAGCTTTCTTT. It encodes CASSTGGRGTEAFF. The full variable domain, in which reference TRBV11-2 and TRBJ1-1 provide the parts outside the CDR3, is EAGVAQSPRYKIIEKRQSVAFWCNPISGHATLYWYQQILGQGPKLLIQFQNNGVVDDSQLPKDRFSAERLKGVDSTLKIQPAKLEDSAVYLCASSTGGRGTEAFFGQGTRLTVV.

This clonotype has only a few counts. This chain uses TRBV5-6 with TRBJ2-5; no clear D. The CDR3 runs to 16 residues. Trimming cost V 2 bases and J 0 bases, with 14 bases left between them. Germline CDR1 reads SGHDT; CDR2 reads YYEEEE. CDR3 amino acids: CASSFAPVKYQETQYF. CDR3 sequence (DNA): TGTGCCAGCAGCTTCGCCCCCGTTAAGTACCAAGAGACCCAGTACTTC. Variable domain in full (rest from reference TRBV5-6 and TRBJ2-5): DAGVTQSPTHLIKTRGQQVTLRCSPKSGHDTVSWYQQALGQGPQFIFQYYEEEERQRGNFPDRFSGHQFPNYSSELNVNALLLGDSALYLCASSFAPVKYQETQYFGPGTRLLVL.

This clonotype has at least ten counts. V is TRBV20-1 and J is TRBJ1-1; D not certain. This CDR3 has 13 residues. V dropped 6 bases and J dropped 4 bases, with 15 bases sitting between them. Germline-derived CDR1 and CDR2 are DFQATT and SNEGSKA (reference sequence). CDR3 coding DNA: TGCAGTGCGGCAGACAACCCCAGCACTGAAGCTTTCTTT. Protein: CSAADNPSTEAFF.

This clonotype was found many times. This chain's CDR3 is CASLGSGSRSYEQYF. The DNA for the CDR3 is TGTGCCAGCCTCGGTAGCGGGAGTCGGTCCTACGAGCAGTACTTC. This chain uses TRBV28 with TRBJ2-7; 9 nucleotides align to TRBD2. There are 15 residues in the CDR3. Trimming at V came to 8 bases and at J to 1 base, leaving 9 bases not matched to a gene. Germline V gene data show CDR1 as MDHEN and CDR2 as SYDVKM.

At least ten counts were recorded for this clonotype. The V call is TRBV2, the J call TRBJ2-7, with a possible D match to TRBD2 (5 bases). V lost 7 bases to trimming and J lost 5 bases, with 15 bases between them. This CDR3 has 13 residues. Germline V gives CDR1 SNHLY, CDR2 FYNNEI. DNA of the CDR3: TGTGCCAGCACCGAGGGTATCAGCGACGAGCAGTACTTC. Its protein is CASTEGISDEQYF.

The sample holds many counts of this clonotype. The V call is TRBV30, the J call TRBJ2-6; D remains unclear. V was shortened by 3 bases and J by 0 bases, with 12 bases between the two germline ends. The CDR3 has 16 amino acids. Germline V gene data show CDR1 as GTSNPN and CDR2 as SVGIG (reference sequence). CDR3 DNA sequence: TGTGCCTGGAGAAATTGGCGTCCCTCTGGGGCCAACGTCCTGACTTTC. Its protein product is CAWRNWRPSGANVLTF.

Points on this clonotype: With a much larger clone just one base away, this may be a read error. The chain joins TRBV28 to TRBJ2-3; maybe TRBD1 (5 bases). CDR3 length: 14 amino acids. Germline V CDR1 and CDR2: MDHEN, SYDVKM. Trimming shortened V by 1 base and J by 9 bases, and 14 bases separated the two germline ends. CDR3 sequence: CASSLLAGHSTQYF. CDR3 coding DNA: TGTGCCAGCAGTTTATTGGCAGGGCATAGCACGCAGTATTTT.

Turning to this clonotype: A much larger clone differs by one base, so this may be a read error. The V and J genes are TRBV28 and TRBJ2-1; no reliable D call. Per germline, CDR1 MDHEN and CDR2 SYDVKM. The CDR3 totals 14 residues. The CDR3 loop reads CASSARSSYNEQSF. Here the CDR3 DNA reads TGTGCCAGCAGTGCAAGATCTTCCTACAATGAGCAGTCCTTC. Looking up the rest from reference TRBV28 and TRBJ2-1 gives the full variable domain: DVKVTQSSRYLVKRTGEKVFLECVQDMDHENMFWYRQDPGLGLRLIYFSYDVKMKEKGDIPEGYSVSREKKERFSLILESASTNQTSMYLCASSARSSYNEQSFGPGTRLTVL.

This clonotype appeared once. This sequence may be a read error, since a much larger clone differs from it by one base. The chain joins TRBV24-1 to TRBJ2-3; D call uncertain. The CDR3 loop spans 12 amino acids. The germline gives CDR1 KGHDR, CDR2 SFDVKD. Trimming stripped 4 bases from V and 3 bases from J, with 4 bases between. CDR3 DNA: TGTGCCACCAGTGAGTTGACAGATACGCAGTATTTT. Translated: CATSELTDTQYF.